The 9 T cell receptor beta chains below were found in one sample sequenced in a study of Graves' ophthalmopathy and Graves' hyperthyroidism (dated by TCRdb to the late 2010s). The sequencing machine was an Illumina HiSeq 2000. For repertoire sequencing, the TCR beta CDR3 regions were amplified from RNA transcripts. A first-round RT-PCR used HTBI primers with the Qiagen OneStep RT-PCR kit, followed by a second-round multiplex PCR, size selection and purification. Using fastp at Q25 and MiXCR, TCRdb reprocessed the public reads and kept productive beta chains. Rows merge per CDR3 protein into single entries with the most common DNA and genes. For this sample the table gives about 740,000 distinct CDR3 sequences, of which around 40% were detected only once. The top ten hold 44% of the sample. Input material: peripheral blood. The receptors originated from an adult man with Graves' ophthalmopathy.

This clonotype occurred a few times. This chain joins TRBV25-1 and TRBJ2-2; D gene unclear. CDR1 MGHDK and CDR2 SYGVNS come from the germline V gene. Trimming pared 8 bases from V and 6 bases from J, leaving 7 bases between. CDR3 size: 11 residues. The CDR3, as DNA: TGTGCCAGCCGAATGGCCGGGGAGCTGTTTTTT. Amino acids: CASRMAGELFF.

The J gene is TRBJ2-7, the V gene TRBV7-2; D call uncertain. Germline CDR1 and CDR2: SGHTA and FQGNSA. V lost 6 bases and J 2 bases, leaving 11 bases between the germline ends. The CDR3 extends over 13 amino acids. In DNA form, the CDR3 reads TGTGCCAGCAGTGCAAGACAAACCTACGAGCAGTACTTC. Translating gives CASSARQTYEQYF.

The table lists this clonotype with many counts. V and J are TRBV2 and TRBJ2-2; D is unclear. Germline CDR1 is SNHLY and CDR2 is FYNNEI. This CDR3 is 13 amino acids long. The ends were cut back, 4 bases at V and 1 base at J, with 4 bases in the middle. The CDR3, as DNA: TGTGCCAGCAGTGTGGAGAACACCGGGGAGCTGTTTTTT. This gives the protein CASSVENTGELFF.

This clonotype was picked up many times. The rearrangement links TRBV20-1 to TRBJ2-7, with 10 bases matching TRBD1. The CDR3 has 12 residues. The V and J ends lost 5 bases and 7 bases, in that order; junction bases with no gene match: 5. Germline loops: CDR1 DFQATT, CDR2 SNEGSKA (reference sequence). CDR3 in amino acids: CSARQGAGEQYF. The CDR3 DNA follows: TGCAGTGCTCGACAGGGGGCAGGGGAGCAGTACTTC.

This clonotype has a handful of counts. The gene calls are TRBV25-1 and TRBJ2-3; a weak D match, TRBD2 (6 bases). Deletions cut 2 bases from V and 5 bases from J, with 11 bases between. Germline V lookup: CDR1 MGHDK, CDR2 SYGVNS. The CDR3 runs 14 residues. Here the CDR3 DNA reads TGTGCCAGCAGTGAAGGAGGGGATCTAGATACGCAGTATTTT. Protein: CASSEGGDLDTQYF.

The V and J genes are TRBV11-2 and TRBJ2-7, with D unclear. Germline V gives CDR1 SGHAT, CDR2 FQNNGV. The V gene lost 5 bases and the J gene lost 0 bases, with 11 bases spanning the gap. CDR3 length: 14 residues. CDR3 protein: CASSQGYSSYEQYF. CDR3 coding DNA: TGTGCCAGCAGCCAAGGGTACAGCTCCTACGAGCAGTACTTC. Drawing the rest from reference TRBV11-2 and TRBJ2-7, the complete variable domain is EAGVAQSPRYKIIEKRQSVAFWCNPISGHATLYWYQQILGQGPKLLIQFQNNGVVDDSQLPKDRFSAERLKGVDSTLKIQPAKLEDSAVYLCASSQGYSSYEQYFGPGTRLTVT.

The chain joins TRBV20-1 to TRBJ2-5, with 9 bases matching TRBD1. This CDR3 contains 14 residues. The V and J ends lost 6 bases and 3 bases, in that order; junction bases with no gene match: 8. Germline CDR1 DFQATT, CDR2 SNEGSKA (reference sequence). The CDR3 loop is CSATRDRAEETQYF. In DNA form, the CDR3 reads TGCAGTGCCACACGGGACAGGGCTGAAGAGACCCAGTACTTC.

On this clonotype itself: The junction differs from germline at one of its ends, possibly a read error. CDR3 in DNA: TGCAGCGTGGATGGACACGGCCAAAAGACCCAGTACTTC. This translates into CSVDGHGQKTQYF. The chain recombines TRBV29-1 with TRBJ2-5, with D possibly being TRBD1 (5 bases). Germline V lookup: CDR1 SQVTM, CDR2 ANQGSEA. The CDR3 runs 13 residues.

The chain recombines TRBV2 with TRBJ1-5; possibly TRBD1 for D (6 bases). This CDR3 has 14 residues. V was cut by 3 bases and J by 6 bases, with 12 bases left in between. Germline CDR1 reads SNHLY; CDR2 reads FYNNEI. The CDR3 sequence is CASSEGARRQPQHF. The CDR3 region has the DNA TGTGCCAGCAGTGAGGGGGCGCGGCGTCAGCCCCAGCATTTT.